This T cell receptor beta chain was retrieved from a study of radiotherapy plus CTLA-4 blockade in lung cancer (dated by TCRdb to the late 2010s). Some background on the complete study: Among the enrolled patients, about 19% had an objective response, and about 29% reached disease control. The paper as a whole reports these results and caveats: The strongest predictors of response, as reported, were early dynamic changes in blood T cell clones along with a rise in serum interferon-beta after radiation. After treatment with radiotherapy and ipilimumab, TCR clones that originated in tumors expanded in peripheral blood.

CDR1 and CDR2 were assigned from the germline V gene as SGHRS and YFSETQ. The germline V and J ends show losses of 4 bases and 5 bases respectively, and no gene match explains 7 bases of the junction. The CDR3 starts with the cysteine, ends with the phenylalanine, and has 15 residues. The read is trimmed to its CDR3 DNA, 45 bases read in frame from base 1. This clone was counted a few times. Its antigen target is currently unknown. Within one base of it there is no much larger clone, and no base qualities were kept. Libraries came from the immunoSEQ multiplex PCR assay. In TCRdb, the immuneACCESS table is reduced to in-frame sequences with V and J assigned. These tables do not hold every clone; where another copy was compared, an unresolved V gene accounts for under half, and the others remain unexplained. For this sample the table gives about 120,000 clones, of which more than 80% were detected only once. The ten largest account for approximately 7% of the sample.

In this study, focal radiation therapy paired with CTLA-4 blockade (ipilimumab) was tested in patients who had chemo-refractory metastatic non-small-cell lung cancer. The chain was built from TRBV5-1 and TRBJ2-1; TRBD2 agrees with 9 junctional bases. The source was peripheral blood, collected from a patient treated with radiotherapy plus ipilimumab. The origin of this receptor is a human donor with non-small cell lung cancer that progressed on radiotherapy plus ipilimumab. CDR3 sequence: CASSKAGTSNNEQFF. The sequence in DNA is TGCGCCAGCAGCAAAGCCGGGACTAGCAACAATGAGCAGTTCTTC.